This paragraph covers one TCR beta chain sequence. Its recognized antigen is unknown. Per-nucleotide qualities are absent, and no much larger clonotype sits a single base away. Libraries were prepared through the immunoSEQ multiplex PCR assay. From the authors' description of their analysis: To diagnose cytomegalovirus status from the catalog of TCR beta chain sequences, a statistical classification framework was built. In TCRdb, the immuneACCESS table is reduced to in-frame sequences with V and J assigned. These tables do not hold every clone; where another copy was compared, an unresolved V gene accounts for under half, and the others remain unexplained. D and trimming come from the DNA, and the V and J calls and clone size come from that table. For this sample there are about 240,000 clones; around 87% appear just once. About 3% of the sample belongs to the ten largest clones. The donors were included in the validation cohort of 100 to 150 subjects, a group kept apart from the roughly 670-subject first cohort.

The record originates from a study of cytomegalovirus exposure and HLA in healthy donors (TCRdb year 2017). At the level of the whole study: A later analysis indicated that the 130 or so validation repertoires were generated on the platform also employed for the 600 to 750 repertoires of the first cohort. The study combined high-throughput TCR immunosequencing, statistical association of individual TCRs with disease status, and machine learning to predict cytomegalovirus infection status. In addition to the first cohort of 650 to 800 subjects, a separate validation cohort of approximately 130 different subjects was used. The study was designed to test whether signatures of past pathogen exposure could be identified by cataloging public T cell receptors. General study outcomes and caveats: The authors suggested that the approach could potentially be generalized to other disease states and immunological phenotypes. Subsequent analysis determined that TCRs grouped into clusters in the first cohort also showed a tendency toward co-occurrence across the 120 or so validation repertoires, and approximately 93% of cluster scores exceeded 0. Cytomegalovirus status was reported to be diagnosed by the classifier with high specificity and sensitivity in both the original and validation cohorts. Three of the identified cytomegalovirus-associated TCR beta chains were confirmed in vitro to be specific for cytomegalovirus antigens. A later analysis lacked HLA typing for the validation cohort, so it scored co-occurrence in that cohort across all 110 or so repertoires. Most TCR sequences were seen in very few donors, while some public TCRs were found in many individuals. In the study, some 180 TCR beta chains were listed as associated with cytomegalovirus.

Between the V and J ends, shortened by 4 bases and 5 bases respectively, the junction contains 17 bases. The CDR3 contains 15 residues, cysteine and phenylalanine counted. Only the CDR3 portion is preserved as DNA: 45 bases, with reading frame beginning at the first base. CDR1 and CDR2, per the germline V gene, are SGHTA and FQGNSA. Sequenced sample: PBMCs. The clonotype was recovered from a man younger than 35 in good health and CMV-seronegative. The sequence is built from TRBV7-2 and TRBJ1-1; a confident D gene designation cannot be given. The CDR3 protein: CASSSLAVAATEAFF. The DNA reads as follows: TGTGCCAGCAGCTCCCTGGCTGTGGCGGCAACTGAAGCTTTCTTT.